This T cell receptor (beta chain) was sequenced for a study of siplizumab effects on memory and regulatory T cells. The repertoire was sequenced with immunoSEQ multiplex PCR; TCRdb's copy has only in-frame clones and lacks some. The data contain around 26,000 clones, roughly 84% of them seen just once; the ten biggest clones take up approximately 26%. CDR3 length: 17 amino acids. V lost 0 bases to trimming and J lost 0 bases, with 11 bases between them. The germline V gene has CDR1 MGHRA and CDR2 YSYEKL. The chain uses TRBV4-1 and TRBJ1-4; TRBD1 is a possible D gene (5 bases). The sequenced sample was memory CD4+ T cells sorted from blood. The source of this sequence is a human donor in good health. Here the CDR3 reads CASSQDRTGTTNEKLFF. The CDR3, as DNA: TGCGCCAGCAGCCAAGATAGAACAGGCACAACTAATGAAAAACTGTTTTTT.